This T cell receptor beta chain was recorded in a study of T cells in Graves' hyperthyroidism and ophthalmopathy. General study results and limits: In the analysis, a 13 V-J model separated ophthalmopathy from stable hyperthyroidism. Within blood appeared most thyroid clonotypes that had expanded above 0.001.

What was amplified from RNA transcripts were TCR beta CDR3 regions. A first-round RT-PCR of the TCR CDR3 used the HTBI primer set. MiXCR, applied by TCRdb to the multiplex PCR reads, yields one record per CDR3 protein. The sample has more than 500,000 distinct CDR3 sequences; about 45% are singletons. The CDR3 has 13 residues. Deletions cut 5 bases from V and 3 bases from J, with 9 bases between. Looked up from germline, CDR1 is SGHNT and CDR2 is YYREEE (reference sequence). This clonotype was counted many times. Its antigen is unknown. Exclusions: uncontrolled infection, other autoimmune disease, pregnancy, lactation. Clinical symptoms, serum thyroxine, TRAb, thyroid ultrasound and orbital computed tomography informed diagnoses.

This chain uses TRBV5-4 with TRBJ1-5, with no clear D. Sequenced input: peripheral blood or thyroid tissue (not recorded which). This receptor was obtained from an adult woman with Graves' disease, either hyperthyroidism or ophthalmopathy (not recorded which). This CDR3 is CASSAGTNQPQHF. CDR3 DNA: TGTGCCAGCAGTGCCGGCACCAATCAGCCCCAGCATTTT.